These T cell receptor beta chains were read from a single sample in a study of blood T cells in healthy people across ages. TCRdb fed the 5' RACE reads into MiXCR, producing one record per CDR3 protein. The sample has around 800,000 distinct CDR3 sequences, less than 60% seen once. The sequenced material came from blood. The receptors shown here come from a man aged 80 or over in good health. Both conserved end residues are part of each CDR3. A D gene is named only where the DNA matches it firmly. The size of a clone is reported for some rows only, either as once, few or many, or as a class for expanded clones.

v_call	j_call	d_call	clone_size	cdr3_nt	cdr3_aa
TRBV7-3	TRBJ2-7	TRBD2	-	TGTGCCAGCAGCTTAACAGCGGGAGGATACAATGAGCAGTACTTC	CASSLTAGGYNEQYF
TRBV5-1	TRBJ2-4	-	many	TGCGCCAGCAGCAGGACGCCCGGAGCCAAAAACATTCAGTACTTC	CASSRTPGAKNIQYF
TRBV13	TRBJ2-1	-	few	TGTGCCAGCAGCTCGAGTGGACCACCGTTTAGGCGGCAGTTCTTC	CASSSSGPPFRRQFF
TRBV3-1	TRBJ2-7	-	few	TGTGCCAGCAGCCCCTTCACTTTGGGAGGCGAGCAGTACTTC	CASSPFTLGGEQYF
TRBV18	TRBJ2-7	TRBD2	-	TGTGCCAGCTCACCGCCTTTTGAACTAGCGGGAGTTGGTTACGAGCAGTACTTC	CASSPPFELAGVGYEQYF
TRBV28	TRBJ2-1	-	-	TGTGCCAGCACCCCCAGGGAAGCGGCAGCCTACAATGAGCAGTTCTTC	CASTPREAAAYNEQFF
TRBV11-3	TRBJ2-7	TRBD2	few	TGTGCCAGCAGCCCCCTATCTAGCGGGAGTCTCTACGAGCAGTACTTC	CASSPLSSGSLYEQYF
TRBV12-3/TRBV12-4	TRBJ2-5	-	-	TGTGCCAGCAGTCCAGCCGGGCTAAACCAAGAGACCCAGTACTTC	CASSPAGLNQETQYF
TRBV5-1	TRBJ1-5	-	-	TGCGCCAGCAGCCTCAGGGGTGGTGACCGGCCCCAGCATTTT	CASSLRGGDRPQHF
TRBV6-6	TRBJ1-4	-	few	TGTGCCAGCTCTGACCGGTCAACTAATGAAAAACTGTTTTTT	CASSDRSTNEKLFF